This T cell receptor (beta chain) was profiled in a study of identifying expanded T cells in peripheral blood. Trimming cost V 7 bases and J 4 bases; bases outside gene matches: 12. CDR1 is LNHDA and CDR2 is SQIVND in the germline V gene (reference sequence). CDR3 size: 18 residues. Healthy donors had no documented immune events, such as infections, while sampled. Produced via immunoSEQ multiplex PCR; TCRdb's table is partial and in-frame only. Altogether under 150,000 clones are present, about 86% being singletons, with the ten largest covering approximately 8.9%. This sequence originates from a person between 18 and 75 years old in good health. The chain combines TRBV19 with TRBJ2-3; 15 positions agree with TRBD2. Sequencing was performed on blood. The CDR3 nucleotides are TGTGCCAGTACCCCCATCTGGACTAGCGGGAGGGCCGCAGATACGCAGTATTTT. Translated, it gives CASTPIWTSGRAADTQYF.